Detailed here is one T cell receptor beta chain. The sample comes from a study of blood T cell repertoires in COVID-19. Study summary: In each case, the material was cDNA or gDNA derived from T cells, B-cell-depleted T cells, or PBMCs.

Here immunoSEQ multiplex PCR was the method, and the copy in TCRdb shows in-frame clones only, minus some. The sample consists of roughly 17,000 clones, 93% of them appearing once. Germline CDR1 reads LGHDT; CDR2 reads YNNKEL (reference sequence). The CDR3 totals 19 residues. V lost 0 bases to trimming and J lost 6 bases; unmatched junction nucleotides: 9. This rearrangement joins TRBV3-1 (or the pseudogene TRBV3-2) to TRBJ2-2; TRBD2 matches at 14 bases. The receptor was derived from a human donor in a cohort sampled during active COVID-19. Input material: peripheral blood. The CDR3 reads CASSQEIPGLAGVAGELFF. CDR3 in DNA: TGTGCCAGCAGCCAAGAAATTCCGGGACTAGCGGGAGTAGCCGGGGAGCTGTTTTTT.